This T cell receptor (beta chain) was obtained from a study of cytomegalovirus exposure and HLA in healthy donors. As regards this clone: Its antigen is unidentified.

Whole-study findings and limits: Later analysis indicated greater clonal expansion among HLA-associated TCR beta chains than among equally common other chains. Under in vitro conditions, three CMV-associated chains were confirmed as specific for CMV antigens.

Germline V gene lookup returns CDR1 MDHEN and CDR2 SYDVKM. CDR3 length: 13 amino acids. The V end lost 4 bases, the J end lost 4 bases, and 8 bases lay between the germline ends. PCR involved 60 Vbeta and 13 Jbeta primers. Here immunoSEQ multiplex PCR was the method, and the copy in TCRdb shows in-frame clones only, minus some. The data show about 76,000 clones, roughly 72% seen once. Healthy donors of bone marrow made up the group. At collection, donors were nominally healthy, but unrecorded immune exposures were probable. The chain joins TRBV28 to TRBJ1-5, with D possibly matching TRBD1 (6 bases). This TCR derives from a middle-aged woman in good health and CMV-seropositive. The specimen was PBMCs. CDR3 loop: CASSYRVNQPQHF. The CDR3 region has the DNA TGTGCCAGCAGTTACAGGGTTAATCAGCCCCAGCATTTT.